This TCR beta chain was identified during a study of patients and donors after allogeneic stem cell transplantation. TCRdb called the RT-PCR reads again in MiXCR, with one record for every CDR3 protein. This sample has 150,000 to 250,000 distinct CDR3 sequences; 40% to 45% occur once, and the top ten carry 33%. Germline V gives CDR1 MNHEY, CDR2 SMNVEV (reference sequence). CDR3 length: 16 residues. J lost 3 bases, V lost 4 bases, and 6 bases had no gene match. The V gene is TRBV27, the J gene TRBJ2-1; 10 bases match TRBD2. Sequenced input: blood, either unsorted or a sorted T cell fraction (not recorded which). The sequence came from a human donor who was either an allogeneic HSCT recipient or a stem cell or donor lymphocyte infusion donor (not recorded which). It is not recorded whose cells these are; they may come from a transplant donor. CDR3 nucleotide sequence: TGTGCCAGCAGTTCCAGCGGGAGGGCGGTCTACAATGAGCAGTTCTTC. It codes for CASSSSGRAVYNEQFF.